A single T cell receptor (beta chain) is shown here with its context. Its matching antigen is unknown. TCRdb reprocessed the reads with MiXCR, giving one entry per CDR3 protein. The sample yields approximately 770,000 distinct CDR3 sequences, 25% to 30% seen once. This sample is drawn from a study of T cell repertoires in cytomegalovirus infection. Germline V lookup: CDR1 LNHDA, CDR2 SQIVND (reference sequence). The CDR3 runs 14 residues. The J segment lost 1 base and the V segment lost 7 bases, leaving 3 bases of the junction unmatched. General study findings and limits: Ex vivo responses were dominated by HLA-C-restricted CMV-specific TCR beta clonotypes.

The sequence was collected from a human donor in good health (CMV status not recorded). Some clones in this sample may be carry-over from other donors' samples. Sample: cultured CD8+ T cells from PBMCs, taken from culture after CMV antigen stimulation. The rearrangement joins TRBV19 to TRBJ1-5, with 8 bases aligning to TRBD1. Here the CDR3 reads CASTRTGSNQPQHF. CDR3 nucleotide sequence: TGTGCCAGTACCAGGACAGGGAGCAATCAGCCCCAGCATTTT.